Presented here are 29 T cell receptor beta chains from one specimen sequenced in a study of blood T cell repertoires in COVID-19. Libraries were prepared by immunoSEQ multiplex PCR; TCRdb keeps only in-frame clonotypes and omits some of them. The sample includes roughly 140,000 clones, roughly 90% of them seen just once. Sequenced material: peripheral blood. The receptors here all came from a man aged 50 to 60 with active or convalescent COVID-19.

The chain joins TRBV15 to TRBJ1-5; D gene uncertain. This CDR3 spans 16 amino acids. Germline values: CDR1 LNHNV, CDR2 YYDKDF (reference sequence). Trimming took off 3 bases at V and 0 bases at J, with 12 bases between the two ends. The CDR3 loop reads CATSRIRFGSNQPQHF. As DNA, the CDR3 is TGTGCCACCAGCAGGATCCGATTCGGTAGCAATCAGCCCCAGCATTTT.

V and J are TRBV4-3 and TRBJ2-7; TRBD1 matches 8 bases. The trim removed 4 bases at V and 0 bases at J, leaving 8 bases unmatched. The germline CDR1 and CDR2 sequences are LGHNA and YSLEER. This CDR3 has 16 residues. DNA for the CDR3: TGCGCCAGCAGCCTGGCGACAGGGGCTTTCTCCTACGAGCAGTACTTC. Translating it yields CASSLATGAFSYEQYF.

This chain links TRBV28 with TRBJ1-5; the match to TRBD1 covers 8 bases. The J segment lost 4 bases and the V segment lost 6 bases, leaving 2 bases of the junction unmatched. The CDR3 totals 13 residues. Germline V gene lookup returns CDR1 MDHEN and CDR2 SYDVKM. The CDR3 loop reads CASRWTGNQPQHF. CDR3 bases: TGTGCCAGCAGGTGGACAGGGAATCAGCCCCAGCATTTT.

This rearrangement joins TRBV28 to TRBJ2-3, with a tentative D call TRBD2 (5 bases). V was cut by 6 bases and J by 10 bases, with 20 bases left in between. CDR3 length equals 14 residues. CDR1 and CDR2 from the germline V gene are MDHEN and SYDVKM. This CDR3 is CASSYRRKKRAQYF. For the CDR3, the DNA is TGTGCCAGCAGCTATCGCAGGAAGAAGAGGGCGCAGTATTTT.

The chain couples TRBV11-2 to TRBJ1-6; 9 nucleotides match TRBD1. CDR3 length: 16 amino acids. Looked up from germline, CDR1 is SGHAT and CDR2 is FQNNGV. The trim removed 6 bases at V and 1 base at J, leaving 4 bases unmatched. The CDR3 here is CASSSDRGSYNSPLHF. CDR3 DNA sequence: TGTGCCAGCAGTAGCGACAGGGGGTCCTATAATTCACCCCTCCACTTT.

V gene TRBV7-9 combines with J gene TRBJ1-4, with 7 bases fitting TRBD1. With V trimmed by 2 bases and J by 3 bases, 3 bases remained unmatched. The CDR3 length is 15 residues. Germline loops: CDR1 SEHNR, CDR2 FQNEAQ (reference sequence). DNA of the CDR3: TGTGCCAGCAGCTTAAAGGGGGCGTCTAATGAAAAACTGTTTTTT. Amino acids: CASSLKGASNEKLFF.

The CDR3 DNA reads TGTGCCAGCAGCGTGGGGACTAGCGGGAGCGGGGGTGAGACCCAGTACTTC. It encodes CASSVGTSGSGGETQYF. The genes are TRBV9 and TRBJ2-5; TRBD2 aligns across 14 bases. Germline V gene data show CDR1 as SGDLS and CDR2 as YYNGEE. The CDR3 runs 17 residues. V trimming: 2 bases; J trimming: 5 bases; junction bases outside the gene matches: 8.

This clone appeared a single time. The chain joins TRBV3-1 (or the pseudogene TRBV3-2) to TRBJ1-1; D gene ambiguous. Trimming took off 4 bases at V and 2 bases at J, with 17 bases between the two ends. Germline assignment: CDR1 LGHDT and CDR2 YNNKEL (reference sequence). The CDR3 is made up of 16 amino acids. The CDR3 spells CASSPFGGEGNTEAFF. CDR3 DNA: TGTGCCAGCAGCCCTTTTGGAGGAGAAGGAAACACTGAAGCTTTCTTT.

The V and J genes are TRBV7-2 and TRBJ2-1, with 9 nucleotides matching TRBD2. The CDR3 consists of 14 residues. Looked up from germline, CDR1 is SGHTA and CDR2 is FQGNSA. V lost 5 bases, J lost 9 bases, and 8 bases stayed unmatched. CDR3 residues: CASSLAGGLGEQFF. The CDR3 DNA reads TGTGCCAGCAGCCTCGCGGGAGGGCTGGGTGAGCAGTTCTTC.

This chain uses TRBV28 with TRBJ1-1; possibly TRBD1 for D (6 bases). This CDR3 region has 13 residues. Between the trimmed V and J ends, which lost 8 bases and 3 bases, there was a span of 13 bases. Per germline, CDR1 MDHEN and CDR2 SYDVKM. Written as DNA, the CDR3 is TGTGCCAGCTACAGGGATCCGGACACTGAAGCTTTCTTT. Encoded protein: CASYRDPDTEAFF.

CDR3: CASDRGLNTGELFF. DNA for the CDR3: TGTGCCAGCGACAGGGGGCTTAACACCGGGGAGCTGTTTTTT. The rearrangement uses TRBV9 and TRBJ2-2, with 10 bases fitting TRBD1. The CDR3 has 14 residues. Per germline, CDR1 SGDLS and CDR2 YYNGEE. With V trimmed by 7 bases and J by 2 bases, 2 bases remained unmatched.

V gene TRBV24-1 combines with J gene TRBJ2-3; 14 bases align to TRBD2. The length of the CDR3 is 17 residues. Germline CDR1 and CDR2: KGHDR and SFDVKD. V lost 4 bases and J lost 5; bases outside the gene matches: 7. The CDR3 sequence: CATSDPGLAGAKDTQYF. The CDR3, as DNA: TGTGCCACCAGTGACCCGGGACTAGCGGGGGCCAAAGATACGCAGTATTTT.

V usage is TRBV5-4 and J usage is TRBJ2-5; 8 nucleotides agree with TRBD1. This CDR3 is 15 amino acids long. Germline loops: CDR1 SGHNT, CDR2 YYREEE (reference sequence). The ends lost 0 bases at V and 1 base at J; junction bases unmatched: 2. The CDR3 DNA reads as TGTGCCAGCAGCTTGGCTGGACAGGGCCAAGAGACCCAGTACTTC. Protein sequence: CASSLAGQGQETQYF.

The V and J genes are TRBV30 and TRBJ1-1, with TRBD1 matching over 8 bases. V was pared by 2 bases and J by 5 bases, with 7 bases of the junction left unmatched. This CDR3 region has 14 residues. Looked up from germline, CDR1 is GTSNPN and CDR2 is SVGIG (reference sequence). The CDR3 loop reads CAWSLQGARTEAFF. In nucleotides, the CDR3 is TGTGCCTGGAGTCTCCAGGGGGCGCGGACTGAAGCTTTCTTT.

The V gene is TRBV6-5, the J gene TRBJ2-2; a weak D match, TRBD1 (6 bases). Between the trimmed V and J ends, which lost 7 bases and 5 bases, there was a span of 14 bases. The CDR3 is 14 amino acids. Germline V lookup: CDR1 MNHEY, CDR2 SVGAGI. The CDR3 DNA reads TGTGCCAGCATAAACAGGGAAGCGACCGGGGAGCTGTTTTTT. It encodes CASINREATGELFF.

This chain connects TRBV6-5 to TRBJ1-5; D gene unclear. Looked up from germline, CDR1 is MNHEY and CDR2 is SVGAGI. CDR3 length equals 13 residues. Trimming left V 6 bases short and J 0 bases short, with 6 bases between. CDR3 in DNA: TGTGCCAGCAGGCGGGATAGCAATCAGCCCCAGCATTTT. Translation: CASRRDSNQPQHF.

This chain connects TRBV28 to TRBJ2-4, with TRBD1 matching over 7 bases. V gave up 4 bases and J gave up 2 bases; unmatched junction bases: 2. There are 14 residues in the CDR3. Germline assignment: CDR1 MDHEN and CDR2 SYDVKM. The CDR3 here is CASSSRGSKNIQYF. Here the CDR3 DNA reads TGTGCCAGCAGTTCCAGGGGGTCCAAAAACATTCAGTACTTC. Variable domain in full (rest from reference TRBV28 and TRBJ2-4): DVKVTQSSRYLVKRTGEKVFLECVQDMDHENMFWYRQDPGLGLRLIYFSYDVKMKEKGDIPEGYSVSREKKERFSLILESASTNQTSMYLCASSSRGSKNIQYFGAGTRLSVL.

This clone turned up a few times. This chain connects TRBV5-4 to TRBJ2-1; TRBD2 matches at 7 bases. Germline CDR1 is SGHNT and CDR2 is YYREEE (reference sequence). Losses at the gene ends were 0 bases for V and 5 bases for J; bases not matched to a gene: 5. The CDR3 runs 15 residues. Here the CDR3 reads CASSLAAGSHNEQFF. The DNA of the CDR3 is TGTGCCAGCAGCTTGGCAGCGGGAAGCCACAATGAGCAGTTCTTC.

This clone has a handful of counts. This chain connects TRBV2 to TRBJ1-5, with 8 bases identical to TRBD1. Losses at the gene ends were 5 bases for V and 4 bases for J; bases not matched to a gene: 7. CDR1 SNHLY and CDR2 FYNNEI come from the germline V gene. The CDR3 spans 15 residues. CDR3 sequence reads: CASSLETGVNQPQHF. The DNA for the CDR3 is TGTGCCAGCAGTCTGGAGACAGGGGTGAATCAGCCCCAGCATTTT.

This rearrangement joins TRBV6-5 to TRBJ1-2; 7 bases map to TRBD1. The CDR3 totals 14 residues. V lost 8 bases to trimming and J lost 4 bases; unmatched junction nucleotides: 10. CDR1 and CDR2 from the germline V gene are MNHEY and SVGAGI. The DNA of the CDR3 is TGTGCCAGCGGGGACAGACAGTATGTCTATGGCTACACCTTC. This encodes CASGDRQYVYGYTF.

V is TRBV5-6 and J is TRBJ2-7; D remains ambiguous. CDR1 and CDR2 from the germline V gene are SGHDT and YYEEEE. Deletions cut 3 bases from V and 2 bases from J, with 15 bases between. The CDR3 sequence is 15 residues long. The CDR3 sequence is CASSSRRLGTYEQYF. CDR3 DNA sequence: TGTGCCAGCAGCTCACGCCGGCTAGGAACCTACGAGCAGTACTTC.

The chain joins TRBV28 to TRBJ2-3; the D is unclear. The germline CDR1 and CDR2 sequences are MDHEN and SYDVKM. This CDR3 region has 13 residues. V lost 6 bases and J lost 8, with 15 bases in between. CDR3 in DNA: TGTGCCAGCAGGTTTTCCGGGTACGGTACGCAGTATTTT. This codes for CASRFSGYGTQYF.

The chain recombines TRBV9 with TRBJ1-4; D possibly corresponds to TRBD1 (5 bases). Germline V gives CDR1 SGDLS, CDR2 YYNGEE. This CDR3 has 17 residues. Deletions cut 4 bases from V and 0 bases from J, with 16 bases between. The CDR3 coding sequence is TGTGCCAGCAGCCCCCGCTCGGGGGTTCCAACTAATGAAAAACTGTTTTTT. Translated: CASSPRSGVPTNEKLFF.

Notes on this clone: The sample contains more than one DNA sequence encoding this CDR3. The rearrangement joins TRBV12-3 or TRBV12-4 to TRBJ2-3; 7 bases line up with TRBD1. The V gene end was trimmed by 3 bases and the J gene end by 6 bases; junction bases not matched to a gene: 3. The CDR3 runs 13 residues. CDR3 sequence reads: CASSFKGADTQYF. CDR3 DNA: TGTGCCAGCAGTTTCAAGGGGGCCGATACGCAGTATTTT.

The chain employs TRBV2 and TRBJ1-1; D call uncertain. The CDR3 extends over 12 amino acids. Trimming removed 7 bases from V and 4 bases from J, with 10 bases in between. Germline assignment: CDR1 SNHLY and CDR2 FYNNEI. The CDR3: CASKAGATEAFF. CDR3 nucleotides: TGTGCCAGCAAGGCGGGAGCCACTGAAGCTTTCTTT.

V is TRBV7-2 and J is TRBJ2-7; 9 bases align to TRBD2. CDR3 length equals 13 residues. V was clipped by 4 bases and J by 2 bases; unmatched bases: 0. Germline V lookup: CDR1 SGHTA, CDR2 FQGNSA. DNA of the CDR3: TGTGCCAGCAGCTCTAGCGGGGCCTACGAGCAGTACTTC. Protein: CASSSSGAYEQYF. Supplemented by reference TRBV7-2 and TRBJ2-7, the full variable domain reads GAGVSQSPSNKVTEKGKDVELRCDPISGHTALYWYRQSLGQGLEFLIYFQGNSAPDKSGLPSDRFSAERTGGSVSTLTIQRTQQEDSAVYLCASSSSGAYEQYFGPGTRLTVT.

This chain uses TRBV28 with TRBJ1-4, with 10 bases that match TRBD1. This CDR3 comprises 16 residues. CDR1 and CDR2 (germline): MDHEN, SYDVKM. Trimming at V came to 4 bases and at J to 7 bases, leaving 9 bases not matched to a gene. This CDR3 is CASSSWTGGRSEKLFF. For the CDR3, the DNA is TGTGCCAGCAGTTCCTGGACAGGGGGAAGGAGTGAAAAACTGTTTTTT.

The gene calls are TRBV2 and TRBJ2-2, with D perhaps matching TRBD1 (5 bases). Germline V lookup: CDR1 SNHLY, CDR2 FYNNEI. V was shortened by 4 bases and J by 3 bases, with 9 bases between the two germline ends. The CDR3 has 14 amino acids. The CDR3 region has the DNA TGTGCCAGCAGTGGACAGACATACACCGGGGAGCTGTTTTTT. It yields the protein CASSGQTYTGELFF.

V usage is TRBV27 and J usage is TRBJ2-3; 10 bases line up with TRBD1. This CDR3 is 14 amino acids long. Per the germline V gene, CDR1 is MNHEY and CDR2 is SMNVEV (reference sequence). Germline trimming cut 6 bases from V and 3 bases from J; bases unmatched to any gene: 3. The CDR3 DNA sequence: TGTGCCAGCAGCCGGGACAGGGGAACAGATACGCAGTATTTT. Protein sequence: CASSRDRGTDTQYF.